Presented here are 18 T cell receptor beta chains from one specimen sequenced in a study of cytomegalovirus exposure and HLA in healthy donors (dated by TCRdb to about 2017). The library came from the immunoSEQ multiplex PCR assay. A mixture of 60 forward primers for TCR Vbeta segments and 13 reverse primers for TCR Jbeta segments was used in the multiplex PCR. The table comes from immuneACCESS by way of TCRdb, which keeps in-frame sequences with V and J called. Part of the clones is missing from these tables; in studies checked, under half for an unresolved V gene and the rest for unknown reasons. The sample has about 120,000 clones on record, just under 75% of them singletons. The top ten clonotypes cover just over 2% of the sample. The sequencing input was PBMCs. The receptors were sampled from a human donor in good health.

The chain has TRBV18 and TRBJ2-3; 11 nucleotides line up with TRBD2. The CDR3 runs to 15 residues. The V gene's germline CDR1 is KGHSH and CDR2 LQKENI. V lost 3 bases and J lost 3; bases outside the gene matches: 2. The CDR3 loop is CASSPLAGGTDTQYF. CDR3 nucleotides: TGTGCCAGCTCACCCTTAGCGGGAGGGACAGATACGCAGTATTTT.

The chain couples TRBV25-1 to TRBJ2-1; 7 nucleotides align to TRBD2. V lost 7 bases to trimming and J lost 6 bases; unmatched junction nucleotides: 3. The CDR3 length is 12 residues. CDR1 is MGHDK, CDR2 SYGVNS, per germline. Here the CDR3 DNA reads TGTGCCAGCAATGGGAGGGGCAATGAGCAGTTCTTC. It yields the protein CASNGRGNEQFF.

Here the CDR3 reads CASSSQSAYGYTF. The CDR3 region has the DNA TGCGCCAGCAGCTCCCAGTCAGCGTATGGCTACACCTTC. This chain connects TRBV5-1 to TRBJ1-2; D gene unclear. Per the germline V gene, CDR1 is SGHRS and CDR2 is YFSETQ. This CDR3 has 13 residues. V was pared by 3 bases and J by 5 bases, with 11 bases between.

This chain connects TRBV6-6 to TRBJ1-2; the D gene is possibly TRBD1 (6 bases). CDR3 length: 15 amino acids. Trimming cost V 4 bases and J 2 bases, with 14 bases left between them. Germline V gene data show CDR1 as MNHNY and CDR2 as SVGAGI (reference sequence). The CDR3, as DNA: TGTGCCAGCAGTTCCAAGTCCGGACAGAACTATGGCTACACCTTC. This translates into CASSSKSGQNYGYTF.

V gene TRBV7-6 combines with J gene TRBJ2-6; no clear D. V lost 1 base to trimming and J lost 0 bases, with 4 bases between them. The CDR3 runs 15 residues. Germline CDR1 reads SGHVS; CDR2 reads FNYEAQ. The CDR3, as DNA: TGTGCCAGCAGCTTAGGGCTCTCTGGGGCCAACGTCCTGACTTTC. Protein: CASSLGLSGANVLTF. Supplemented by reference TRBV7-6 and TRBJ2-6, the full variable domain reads GAGVSQSPRYKVTKRGQDVALRCDPISGHVSLYWYRQALGQGPEFLTYFNYEAQQDKSGLPNDRFSAERPEGSISTLTIQRTEQRDSAMYRCASSLGLSGANVLTFGAGSRLTVL.

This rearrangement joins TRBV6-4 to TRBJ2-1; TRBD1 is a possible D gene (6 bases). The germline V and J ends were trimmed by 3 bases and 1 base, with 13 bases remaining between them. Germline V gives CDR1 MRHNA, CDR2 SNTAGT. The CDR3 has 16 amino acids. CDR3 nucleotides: TGTGCCAGCAGTGAAGTTGGGGGCCGGTCCTACAATGAGCAGTTCTTC. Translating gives CASSEVGGRSYNEQFF.

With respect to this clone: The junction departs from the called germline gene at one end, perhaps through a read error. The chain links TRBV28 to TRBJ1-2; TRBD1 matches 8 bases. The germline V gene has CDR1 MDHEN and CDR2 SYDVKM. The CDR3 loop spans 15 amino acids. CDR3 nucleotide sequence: TGTGCCAGCAGGTTATCCGGGACAGGATCTTATGGCTACACCTTC. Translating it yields CASRLSGTGSYGYTF.

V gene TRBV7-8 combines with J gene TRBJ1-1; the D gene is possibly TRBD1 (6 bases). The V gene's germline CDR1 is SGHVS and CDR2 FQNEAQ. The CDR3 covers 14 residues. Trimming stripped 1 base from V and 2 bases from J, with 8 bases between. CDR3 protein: CASSLGTVNTEAFF. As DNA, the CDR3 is TGTGCCAGCAGCTTAGGGACAGTCAACACTGAAGCTTTCTTT.

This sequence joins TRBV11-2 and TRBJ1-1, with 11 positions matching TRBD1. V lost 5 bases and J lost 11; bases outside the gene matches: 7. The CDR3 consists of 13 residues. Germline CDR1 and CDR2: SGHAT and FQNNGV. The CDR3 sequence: CASSMDRGRVAFF. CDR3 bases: TGTGCCAGCAGCATGGACAGGGGGCGGGTGGCTTTCTTT.

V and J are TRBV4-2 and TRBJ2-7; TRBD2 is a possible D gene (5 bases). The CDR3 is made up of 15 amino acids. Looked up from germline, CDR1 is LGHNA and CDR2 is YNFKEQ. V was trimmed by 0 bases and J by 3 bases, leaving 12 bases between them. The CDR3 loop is CASSQEGGPIYEQYF. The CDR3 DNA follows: TGTGCCAGCAGCCAAGAGGGCGGGCCTATCTACGAGCAGTACTTC.

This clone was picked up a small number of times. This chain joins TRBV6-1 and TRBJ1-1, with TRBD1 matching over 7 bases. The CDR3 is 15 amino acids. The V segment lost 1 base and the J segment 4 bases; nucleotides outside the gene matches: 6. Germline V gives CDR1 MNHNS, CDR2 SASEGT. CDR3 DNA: TGTGCCAGCAGTGAAGGGTGGACAGGACCCACTGAAGCTTTCTTT. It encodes CASSEGWTGPTEAFF.

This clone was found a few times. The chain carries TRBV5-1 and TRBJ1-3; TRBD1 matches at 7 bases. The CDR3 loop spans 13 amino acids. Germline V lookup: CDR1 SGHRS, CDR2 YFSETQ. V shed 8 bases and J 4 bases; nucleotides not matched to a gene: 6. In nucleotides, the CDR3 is TGCGCCAGTCGACAGGGATTCGGAAACACCATATATTTT. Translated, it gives CASRQGFGNTIYF.

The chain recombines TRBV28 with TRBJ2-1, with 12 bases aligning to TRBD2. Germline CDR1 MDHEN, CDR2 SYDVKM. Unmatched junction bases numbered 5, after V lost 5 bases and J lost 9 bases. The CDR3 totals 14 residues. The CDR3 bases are TGTGCCAGCAGTAAGGGACTAGCGGGTACTGAGCAGTTCTTC. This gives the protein CASSKGLAGTEQFF.

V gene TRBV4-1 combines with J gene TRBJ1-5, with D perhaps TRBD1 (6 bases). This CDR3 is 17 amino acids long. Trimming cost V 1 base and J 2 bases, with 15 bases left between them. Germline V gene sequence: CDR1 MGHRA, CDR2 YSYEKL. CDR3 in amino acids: CASSQGPDRFGNQPQHF. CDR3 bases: TGCGCCAGCAGCCAAGGGCCTGACAGGTTTGGCAATCAGCCCCAGCATTTT.

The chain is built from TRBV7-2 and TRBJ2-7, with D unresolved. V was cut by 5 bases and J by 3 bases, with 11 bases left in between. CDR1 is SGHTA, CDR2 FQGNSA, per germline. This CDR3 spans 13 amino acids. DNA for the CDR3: TGTGCCAGCAGCCACCGGGTCAGCTACGAGCAGTACTTC. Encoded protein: CASSHRVSYEQYF.

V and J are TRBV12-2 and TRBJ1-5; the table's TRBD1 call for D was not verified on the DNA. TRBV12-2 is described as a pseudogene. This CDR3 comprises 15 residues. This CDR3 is CASRLIVCREQPQHF. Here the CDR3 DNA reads TGTGCAAGTCGCTTAATTGTTTGCAGGGAACAGCCCCAGCATTTT.

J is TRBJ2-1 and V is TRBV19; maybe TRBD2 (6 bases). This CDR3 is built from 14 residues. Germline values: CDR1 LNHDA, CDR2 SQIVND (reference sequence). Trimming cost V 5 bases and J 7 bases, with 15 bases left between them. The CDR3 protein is CASSLGGNRNEQFF. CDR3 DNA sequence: TGTGCCAGTAGTCTGGGCGGGAACAGGAATGAGCAGTTCTTC.

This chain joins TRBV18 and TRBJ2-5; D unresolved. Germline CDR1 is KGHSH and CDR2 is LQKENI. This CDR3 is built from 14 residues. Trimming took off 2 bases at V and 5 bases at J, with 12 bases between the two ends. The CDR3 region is CASSPFELWETQYF. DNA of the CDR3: TGTGCCAGCTCACCATTCGAACTCTGGGAGACCCAGTACTTC.